This record looks at one T cell receptor (beta chain) sequence and its context. These data belong to a study of T cell changes during pregnancy in multiple sclerosis. Generated by immunoSEQ multiplex PCR, the TCRdb table keeps only in-frame clones and is missing some. Of some 42,000 clones detected, around nine tenths appear once; the ten largest clones hold roughly 0.9%. Trimming left V 0 bases short and J 5 bases short, with 10 bases between. The germline V gene has CDR1 MNHEY and CDR2 SVGAGI. The CDR3 is made up of 14 amino acids. This chain links TRBV6-5 with TRBJ2-5; tentatively, D is TRBD2 (6 bases). This clonotype originated in a female donor with multiple sclerosis, enrolled in a pregnancy study. The specimen comprised CD4+ T cells from peripheral blood mononuclear cells, sampled after pregnancy. The CDR3 protein is CASSYSGGAETQYF. The CDR3 DNA sequence: TGTGCCAGCAGTTACTCGGGGGGAGCTGAGACCCAGTACTTC.